This T cell receptor (beta chain) originates from a study of molecular identifiers for immune sequencing clone quantification. Background on the study: Four of five splits of RNA from about 20,000 or 100,000 naive CD8 cells were sequenced in replicates.

Per the germline V gene, CDR1 is MGHRA and CDR2 is YSYEKL. This CDR3 is built from 15 residues. The V end lost 4 bases, the J end lost 0 bases, and 12 bases lay between the germline ends. There are many counts of this clonotype. Its matching antigen is unknown. Study conclusions and caveats: Amid more than 800,000 naive cells, spiked Jurkat TCR RNA from one cell was reportedly still detectable. Clones that had above 20 RNA copies took up over 99% of effector molecules but under 1% in naive cells.

CD8+CD4-CCR7+CD45RA+ cells were sorted as naive CD8 T cells. From the PCR reads, TCRdb called clonotypes with MiXCR, one entry per CDR3 protein. The repertoire consists of over 600,000 distinct CDR3 sequences, with about 20% occurring once and the leading ten covering under 0.95%. The origin of this receptor is a human donor in good health. Some libraries in this study had Jurkat cell RNA spiked in. The rearrangement uses TRBV4-1 and TRBJ1-1; the D is unclear. What was sequenced was naive CD8+ T cells from blood, with Jurkat cell RNA spiked in. Subset: FACS-sorted CD8+CD4-CCR7+CD45RA+ naive T cells. For the CDR3, the DNA is TGCGCCAGCAGCCTCGGGATTACCTTGAACACTGAAGCTTTCTTT. It encodes CASSLGITLNTEAFF.